This is a list of T cell receptor beta chains from one sample in a study of blood T cell repertoires in COVID-19. TCRdb keeps only in-frame clones here, not all; method: immunoSEQ multiplex PCR. The profile shows 52,000 or so clones, approximately 88% of them singletons. Sequencing input: peripheral blood. The receptor set was obtained from a man between 40 and 49 years old with COVID-19, enrolled during active disease. CDR3s include the opening cysteine and the closing phenylalanine or tryptophan. The D gene is left open where the match is weak. Rows give clone size only sometimes, using once, few, many, or a class for an expanded clone.

d_gene,abundance,j_gene,v_gene,CDR3aa,CDR3nt
.,.,TRBJ1-2,TRBV7-9,CASSLGGGTTNYGYTF,TGTGCCAGCAGCTTAGGCGGGGGGACTACTAACTATGGCTACACCTTC
TRBD2,.,TRBJ2-7,TRBV14,CASSQDPSTSGRIFYEQYF,TGTGCCAGCAGCCAAGATCCATCGACTAGCGGGAGAATCTTCTACGAGCAGTACTTC
.,once,TRBJ2-1,TRBV27,CASRTGVADSYNEQFF,TGTGCCAGCAGGACCGGGGTAGCGGACTCCTACAATGAGCAGTTCTTC
.,.,TRBJ2-4,TRBV2,CASSYLAKNIQYF,TGTGCCAGCAGCTATTTAGCCAAAAACATTCAGTACTTC
TRBD1,.,TRBJ1-5,TRBV6-5,CASSYAPGTGDQPQHF,TGTGCCAGCAGTTACGCCCCCGGGACAGGTGATCAGCCCCAGCATTTT
.,.,TRBJ1-4,TRBV7-9,CASSRDTGNNEKLFF,TGTGCCAGCAGCCGGGACACGGGCAATAATGAAAAACTGTTTTTT
.,.,TRBJ1-2,TRBV2,CASRPSGTNYGYTF,TGTGCCAGCAGGCCGTCAGGGACAAACTATGGCTACACCTTC
TRBD1,.,TRBJ1-1,TRBV6-5,CASRETGTTGAFF,TGTGCCAGCAGGGAGACAGGGACGACGGGAGCTTTCTTT
.,.,TRBJ2-2,TRBV13,CASSLEATNTGELFF,TGTGCCAGCAGCTTGGAGGCGACGAACACCGGGGAGCTGTTTTTT
TRBD2,.,TRBJ2-1,TRBV5-1,CASSSSGITYNEQFF,TGCGCCAGCAGCTCTAGCGGGATTACCTACAATGAGCAGTTCTTC
TRBD2,once,TRBJ2-2,TRBV2,CASSPGLAGAGELFF,TGTGCCAGCAGTCCGGGACTAGCGGGGGCCGGGGAGCTGTTTTTT
.,.,TRBJ1-5,TRBV12-3/TRBV12-4,CASSQGSNQPQHF,TGTGCCAGCAGCCAGGGTTCCAATCAGCCCCAGCATTTT
.,.,TRBJ1-1,TRBV6-5,CASSYSNRGDTEAFF,TGTGCCAGCAGTTACTCGAACCGGGGGGACACTGAAGCTTTCTTT
TRBD2,once,TRBJ2-3,TRBV13,CASSSGTSGTSDSTDTQYF,TGTGCCAGCAGCTCCGGGACTAGCGGGACCTCCGATAGCACAGATACGCAGTATTTT
.,.,TRBJ2-3,TRBV6-1,CASSESSSRTDTQYF,TGTGCCAGCAGTGAGTCTAGCTCGAGGACAGATACGCAGTATTTT
.,.,TRBJ2-5,TRBV7-2,CASSGGGETQYF,TGTGCCAGCAGCGGCGGCGGGGAGACCCAGTACTTC
.,.,TRBJ2-5,TRBV10-2,CASSPSTVGETQYF,TGCGCCAGCAGCCCCTCGACAGTTGGGGAGACCCAGTACTTC
TRBD1,few,TRBJ2-1,TRBV10-3,CAISPGTGSVWNEQFF,TGTGCCATCAGCCCCGGGACAGGGTCCGTGTGGAATGAGCAGTTCTTC
.,many,TRBJ1-2,TRBV25-1,CASSYRDVNGYTF,TGTGCCAGCAGTTACAGGGACGTGAATGGCTACACCTTC
TRBD1,.,TRBJ1-1,TRBV2,CASNNRGNTEAFF,TGTGCCAGCAACAACAGGGGGAACACTGAAGCTTTCTTT
.,.,TRBJ2-5,TRBV1,CTSSQESAGVPTQQETQYF,TGCACCAGCAGCCAAGAGTCGGCGGGGGTCCCAACCCAACAAGAGACCCAGTACTTC
.,.,TRBJ2-1,TRBV3-1/TRBV3-2,CASSHRSPGNEQFF,TGTGCCAGCAGCCACCGATCTCCAGGGAATGAGCAGTTCTTC